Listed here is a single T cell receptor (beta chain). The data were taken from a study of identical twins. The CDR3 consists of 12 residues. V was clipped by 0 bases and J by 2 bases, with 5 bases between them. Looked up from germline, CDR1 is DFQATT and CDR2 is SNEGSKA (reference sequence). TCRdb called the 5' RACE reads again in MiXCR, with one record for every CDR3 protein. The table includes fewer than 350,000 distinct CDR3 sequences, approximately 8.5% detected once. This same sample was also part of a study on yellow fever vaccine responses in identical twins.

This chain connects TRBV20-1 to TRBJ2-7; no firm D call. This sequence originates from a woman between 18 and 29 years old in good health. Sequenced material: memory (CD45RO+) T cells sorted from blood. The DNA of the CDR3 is TGCAGTGCTAGAGATTTGGCCTACGAGCAGTACTTC. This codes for CSARDLAYEQYF.